This T cell receptor (beta chain) originates from a study of cytomegalovirus exposure and HLA in healthy donors. Sequencing used immunoSEQ multiplex PCR; TCRdb keeps in-frame clones, though not all of them. This sample carries roughly 150,000 clones, approximately 96% of them seen once, and the ten largest clones take roughly 1%. This clone showed up just once. Looked up from germline, CDR1 is LNHDA and CDR2 is SQIVND (reference sequence). Losses at the gene ends were 1 base for V and 7 bases for J; bases not matched to a gene: 6. CDR3 length equals 17 residues. This rearrangement joins TRBV19 to TRBJ2-1; 14 bases line up with TRBD2. The sample consisted of PBMCs. The TCR originated in a woman aged 18-35 years in good health and CMV-seronegative. The CDR3 here is CASSIASGTSGGNEQFF. The DNA of the CDR3 is TGTGCCAGTAGTATAGCCTCCGGGACTAGCGGGGGAAATGAGCAGTTCTTC. The entire variable domain, with the rest obtained from reference TRBV19 and TRBJ2-1, is as follows: DGGITQSPKYLFRKEGQNVTLSCEQNLNHDAMYWYRQDPGQGLRLIYYSQIVNDFQKGDIAEGYSVSREKKESFPLTVTSAQKNPTAFYLCASSIASGTSGGNEQFFGPGTRLTVL.